A selection of T cell receptor beta chains follows, all from one sample in a study. TCRdb ran MiXCR on the 5' RACE reads and lists one entry per CDR3 protein. The data show about 6,200 distinct CDR3 sequences, 55% to 75% seen once. The source material was naive CD4+ T cells sorted from blood. The receptors were gathered from a female donor with breast cancer. CDR3s include the opening cysteine and the closing phenylalanine or tryptophan. The D gene is left open where the match is weak. Clone size appears in some rows only: once, few, many, or a class for an expanded clone.

D gene	clone size	V gene	J gene	CDR3 DNA	CDR3 protein
NA	NA	TRBV25-1	TRBJ2-3	TGTGCCAGCAGCCGTAGGGTCACAGATACGCAGTATTTT	CASSRRVTDTQYF
TRBD2	NA	TRBV20-1	TRBJ2-3	TGCAGTGGGGTGGTCTCCGGGAGGAAGGCAGATACGCAGTATTTT	CSGVVSGRKADTQYF
NA	NA	TRBV6-6	TRBJ2-1	TGTGCCAGCAGGGCCCCCGCTCGGAGCTCCTACAATGAGCAGTTCTTC	CASRAPARSSYNEQFF
NA	NA	TRBV20-1	TRBJ1-5	TGCAGTGCTAGTGAGGTGAGGGCGGATCAGCCCCAGCATTTT	CSASEVRADQPQHF
NA	NA	TRBV25-1	TRBJ1-2	TGTGCCAGCATCGCCTCAGGCGGCCAAGGTGGCTACACCTTC	CASIASGGQGGYTF
NA	NA	TRBV6-2/TRBV6-3	TRBJ2-6	TGTGCCAGCCGGGACACCTTCTCTGGGGCCAACGTCCTGACTTTC	CASRDTFSGANVLTF
NA	once	TRBV20-1	TRBJ1-1	TGCAGTGCTCAAGGAGTCGTGAGGAACACTGAAGCTTTCTTT	CSAQGVVRNTEAFF
NA	once	TRBV7-2	TRBJ2-3	TGTGCCAGCAGCTTATTGAGTTGGGGGCTCACAGATACGCAGTATTTT	CASSLLSWGLTDTQYF
TRBD2	NA	TRBV20-1	TRBJ2-1	TGCAGTGCTATCAGACTTAGCGGGGGGGTCCACAATGAGCAGTTCTTC	CSAIRLSGGVHNEQFF
TRBD2	few	TRBV20-1	TRBJ2-3	TGCAGTGCTAGGACTAGCGGGATTATAGATACGCAGTATTTT	CSARTSGIIDTQYF
NA	few	TRBV15	TRBJ1-2	TGTGCCACCAGCCCACGGTTTTCCCCCTATGGCTACACCTTC	CATSPRFSPYGYTF
NA	NA	TRBV6-5	TRBJ2-2	TGTGCCAGCAAAGGCATGGTGGCCAAGGAGCTGTTTTTT	CASKGMVAKELFF
NA	NA	TRBV29-1	TRBJ1-2	TGCAGCGTCCTCGGGGGGGGCTTCTATGGCTACACCTTC	CSVLGGGFYGYTF
NA	NA	TRBV4-3	TRBJ2-5	TGTGCCAGCAGCCAAGACCGACTCCTCCAAGAGACCCAGTACTTC	CASSQDRLLQETQYF
NA	NA	TRBV12-3/TRBV12-4	TRBJ1-1	TGTGCCAGCAGGGGGGTTGGAACTGAAGCTTTCTTT	CASRGVGTEAFF
TRBD2	NA	TRBV20-1	TRBJ2-1	TGCAGTGCTAGTCCAAGCGGGAGGTCTCATGAGCAGTTCTTC	CSASPSGRSHEQFF
NA	NA	TRBV6-5	TRBJ1-1	TGTGCCAGCAGTTACTCGGAGAGAGATACGCCTGAAGCTTTCTTT	CASSYSERDTPEAFF
NA	NA	TRBV7-2	TRBJ2-7	TGTGCCAGCAGCTTAGGGGCTAGTGCGTCTGGGCAGTACTTC	CASSLGASASGQYF